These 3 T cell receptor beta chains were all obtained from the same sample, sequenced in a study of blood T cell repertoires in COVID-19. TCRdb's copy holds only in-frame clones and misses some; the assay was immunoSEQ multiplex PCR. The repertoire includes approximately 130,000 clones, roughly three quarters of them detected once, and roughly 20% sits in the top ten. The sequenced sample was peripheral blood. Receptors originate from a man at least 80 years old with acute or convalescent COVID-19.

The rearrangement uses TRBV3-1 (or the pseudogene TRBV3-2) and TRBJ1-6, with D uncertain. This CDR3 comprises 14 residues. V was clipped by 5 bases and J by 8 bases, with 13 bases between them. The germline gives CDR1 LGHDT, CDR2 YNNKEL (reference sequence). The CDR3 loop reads CASSGVADDSPLHF. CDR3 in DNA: TGTGCCAGCAGCGGAGTTGCCGACGATTCACCCCTCCACTTT.

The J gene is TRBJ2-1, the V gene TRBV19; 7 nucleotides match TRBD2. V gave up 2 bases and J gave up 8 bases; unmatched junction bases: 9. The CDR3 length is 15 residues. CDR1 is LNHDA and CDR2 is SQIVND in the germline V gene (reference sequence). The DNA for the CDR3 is TGTGCCAGTAGTATATCCAGCGGGGCTTCTTATGAGCAGTTCTTC. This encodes CASSISSGASYEQFF.

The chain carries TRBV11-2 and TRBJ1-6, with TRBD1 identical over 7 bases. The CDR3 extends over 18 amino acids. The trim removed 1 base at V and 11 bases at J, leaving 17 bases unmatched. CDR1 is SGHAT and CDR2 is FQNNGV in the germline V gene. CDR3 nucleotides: TGTGCCAGCAGCTTAGTAGGGTCCCCGGGACAGCCAAATACACCCCTCCACTTT. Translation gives CASSLVGSPGQPNTPLHF. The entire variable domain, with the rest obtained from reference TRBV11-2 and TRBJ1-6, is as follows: EAGVAQSPRYKIIEKRQSVAFWCNPISGHATLYWYQQILGQGPKLLIQFQNNGVVDDSQLPKDRFSAERLKGVDSTLKIQPAKLEDSAVYLCASSLVGSPGQPNTPLHFGNGTRLTVT.